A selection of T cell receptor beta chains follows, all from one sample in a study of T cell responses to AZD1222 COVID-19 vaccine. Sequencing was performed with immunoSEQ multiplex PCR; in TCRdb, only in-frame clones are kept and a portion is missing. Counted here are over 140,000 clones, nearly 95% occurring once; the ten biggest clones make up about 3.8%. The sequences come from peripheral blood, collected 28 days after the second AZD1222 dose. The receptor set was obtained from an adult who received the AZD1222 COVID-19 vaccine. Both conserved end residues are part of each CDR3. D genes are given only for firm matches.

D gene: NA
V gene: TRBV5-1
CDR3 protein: CASSNRREGYTF

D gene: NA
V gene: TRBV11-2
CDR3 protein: CASSLERYEQFF

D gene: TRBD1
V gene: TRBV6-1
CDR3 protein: CASSVEPVLTGGADIQYF

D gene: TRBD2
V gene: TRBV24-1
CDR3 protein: CATSDPGTSGRVAYNEQFF

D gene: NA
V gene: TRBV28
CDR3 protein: CASRTGGAQAQYF

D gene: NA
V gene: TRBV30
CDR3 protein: CAWSVVGRETQYF

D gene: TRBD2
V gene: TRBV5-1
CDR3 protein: CASSLRVAGDNEQFF

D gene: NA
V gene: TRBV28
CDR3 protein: CASSSSGSVYSGNTIYF

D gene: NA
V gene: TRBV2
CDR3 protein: CASTSNEQFF

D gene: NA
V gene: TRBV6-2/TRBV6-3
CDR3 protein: CASSTARGYEQYF

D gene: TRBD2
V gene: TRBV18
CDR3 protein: CASSPQGLAGHEQFF

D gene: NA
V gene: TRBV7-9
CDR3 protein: CASIPKGDLNYGYTF

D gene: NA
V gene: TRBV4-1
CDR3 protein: CASSRGDNEQFF

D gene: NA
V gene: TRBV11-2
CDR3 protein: CASSLDARSNEKLFF

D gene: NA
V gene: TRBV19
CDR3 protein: CASSLWNTGELFF

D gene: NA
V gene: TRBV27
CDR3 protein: CASSLSWDWTDTQYF

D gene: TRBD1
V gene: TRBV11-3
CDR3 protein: CASSAQGASTEAFF

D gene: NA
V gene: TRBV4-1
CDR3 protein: CASSQGYRVNTEAFF

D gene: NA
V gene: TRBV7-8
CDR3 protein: CASSPRDLNEKLFF

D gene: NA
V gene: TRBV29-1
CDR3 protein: CSVEALNGNVYGYTF

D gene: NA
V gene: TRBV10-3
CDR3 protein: CAIAYSENTEAFF

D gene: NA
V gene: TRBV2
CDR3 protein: CASSETHNTYGYTF

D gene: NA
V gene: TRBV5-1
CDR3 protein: CASSLAAGDNEKLFF

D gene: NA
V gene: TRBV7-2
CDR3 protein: CASSPGGGGPLHF

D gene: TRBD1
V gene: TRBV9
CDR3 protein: CASSIGQGESYEQYF

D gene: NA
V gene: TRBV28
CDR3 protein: CASTRQTTAPNYGYTF

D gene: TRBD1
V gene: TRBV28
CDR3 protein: CASSLSDWDRGNQPQHF

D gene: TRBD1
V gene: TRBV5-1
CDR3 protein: CASSFEGARRMNTEAFF

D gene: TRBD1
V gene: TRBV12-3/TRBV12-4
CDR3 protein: CASSSTGAYTIYF

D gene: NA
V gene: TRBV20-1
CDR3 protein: CSASLDKPYHEQYF

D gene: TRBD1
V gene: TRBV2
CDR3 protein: CASSPGQGLYGYTF

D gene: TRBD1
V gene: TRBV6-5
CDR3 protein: CASSSQGSYEQYF

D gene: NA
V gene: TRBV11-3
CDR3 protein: CASSSTSLETQYF

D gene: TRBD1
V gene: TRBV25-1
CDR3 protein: CASSRQGTSQPQHF

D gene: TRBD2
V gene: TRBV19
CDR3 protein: CASSIPGGSGRAGEQYF

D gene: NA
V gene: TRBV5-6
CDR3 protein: CASTTMNTGELFF

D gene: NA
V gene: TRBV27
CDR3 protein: CASSAYDSPLHF

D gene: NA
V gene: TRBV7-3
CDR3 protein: CASTVGGPTEAFF

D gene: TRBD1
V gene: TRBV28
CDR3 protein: CASSRDRSYEQYF

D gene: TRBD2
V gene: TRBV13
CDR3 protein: CASSPGTSGSNEQFF

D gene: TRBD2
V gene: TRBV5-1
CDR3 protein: CASRPLRSSGGETQYF

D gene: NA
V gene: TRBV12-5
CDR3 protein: CASGFWGVGEAFF

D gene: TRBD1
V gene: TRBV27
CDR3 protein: CASSPGTGNSGNTIYF

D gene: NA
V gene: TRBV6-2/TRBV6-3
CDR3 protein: CASSSDGASYEQYF

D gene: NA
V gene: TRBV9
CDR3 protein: CASSFSSGAQAEAFF

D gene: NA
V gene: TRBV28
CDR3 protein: CASSFAGDYGYTF

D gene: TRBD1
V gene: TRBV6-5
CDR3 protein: CASSRRQGSEKLFF

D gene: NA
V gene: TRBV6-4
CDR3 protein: CASSVQTGYEQYF

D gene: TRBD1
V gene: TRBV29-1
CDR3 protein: CSAQARVDRAQYF

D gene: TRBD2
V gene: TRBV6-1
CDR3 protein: CASSERVPGSTSEDTQYF

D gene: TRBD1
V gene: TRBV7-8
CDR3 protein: CASSFRDRGEGAEAFF

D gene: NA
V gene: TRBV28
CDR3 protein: CASSQPNSYEQYF

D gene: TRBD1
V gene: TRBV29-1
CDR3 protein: CSASPGQGTEAFF

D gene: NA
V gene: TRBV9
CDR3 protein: CASSPPNRSGNTIYF

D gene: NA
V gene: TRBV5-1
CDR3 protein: CASSPGTLHTEAFF

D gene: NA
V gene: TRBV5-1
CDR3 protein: CASSPTAGKGTEAFF

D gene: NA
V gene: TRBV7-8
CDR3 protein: CASSAQPATEAFF

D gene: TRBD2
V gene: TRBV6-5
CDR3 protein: CASRTSGTSYEQYF